This record concerns one T cell receptor beta chain sequence. Method: immunoSEQ multiplex PCR; TCRdb's copy keeps in-frame clones and lacks some. The table records a few hundred thousand clones, approximately 81% of them present only once. These data are taken from a study of blood T cell repertoires in COVID-19. As for the study in general: Some COVID-19 samples were acute and others convalescent; all came from the United States, Italy and Spain. Sample material is recorded as cDNA or gDNA derived from T cells, B-cell-depleted T cells, or PBMCs.

The germline V and J ends were trimmed by 0 bases and 7 bases, with 9 bases remaining between them. There are 13 residues in the CDR3. Germline V gives CDR1 LNHNV, CDR2 YYDKDF (reference sequence). The sample taken for sequencing was peripheral blood. The clonotype comes from a woman older than 75 with acute or convalescent COVID-19. The J gene is TRBJ1-1, the V gene TRBV15; tentative D call: TRBD1 (6 bases). CDR3 coding DNA: TGTGCCACCAGCAGAGATTCGGACAGTGAAGCTTTCTTT. Protein: CATSRDSDSEAFF.